These 8 T cell receptor beta chains originate from one sample sequenced in a study of blood T cell repertoires in COVID-19. This table comes from immunoSEQ multiplex PCR, and its TCRdb copy is limited to in-frame clones, with some not included. Of some 150,000 clones in the sample, about four fifths are singletons; the top ten hold 1.6%. The specimen was peripheral blood. These receptors were collected from a human donor in a cohort sampled during active COVID-19.

This chain links TRBV7-3 with TRBJ2-5, with a tentative D call TRBD1 (6 bases). Trimming stripped 3 bases from V and 2 bases from J, with 13 bases between. The CDR3 is 15 residues long. CDR1 SGHTA and CDR2 FQGTGA come from the germline V gene. CDR3 nucleotide sequence: TGTGCCAGCAGCTTTCTCACAGGGCCACAAGAGACCCAGTACTTC. Its translation is CASSFLTGPQETQYF.

The chain joins TRBV5-1 to TRBJ1-3; D uncertain. This CDR3 has 16 amino acids. V dropped 3 bases and J dropped 0 bases, with 13 bases sitting between them. The germline V gene encodes CDR1 SGHRS and CDR2 YFSETQ. DNA for the CDR3: TGCGCCAGCAGCTCAACATCAGCGGGCTCTGGAAACACCATATATTTT. Translated: CASSSTSAGSGNTIYF.

The chain employs TRBV5-4 and TRBJ2-3; D is ambiguous. The germline gives CDR1 SGHNT, CDR2 YYREEE (reference sequence). V was pared by 5 bases and J by 4 bases, with 14 bases between. CDR3 size: 14 residues. The CDR3 coding sequence is TGTGCCAGCAGGCCGGAGATCGGCGCAGATACGCAGTATTTT. It specifies CASRPEIGADTQYF.

V is TRBV10-2 and J is TRBJ2-6, with TRBD1 identical over 10 bases. From germline, CDR1 is WSHSY and CDR2 SAAADI. The V segment lost 6 bases and the J segment 4 bases; nucleotides outside the gene matches: 3. CDR3 size: 15 residues. CDR3 in DNA: TGCGCCAGCAGGGGACAGGGGACCGGGGCCAACGTCCTGACTTTC. Translating gives CASRGQGTGANVLTF.

This clone came up once. The chain has TRBV24-1 and TRBJ2-7; TRBD1 is a possible D gene (6 bases). This CDR3 is built from 12 residues. V lost 3 bases and J 7 bases, leaving 9 bases between the germline ends. The germline CDR1 and CDR2 sequences are KGHDR and SFDVKD. CDR3 sequence: CATSDRGWEQYF. The CDR3 coding sequence is TGTGCCACCAGTGATAGGGGGTGGGAGCAGTACTTC.

This clone is a singleton in its sample. The chain joins TRBV29-1 to TRBJ2-7; 8 bases match TRBD2. Germline V gene sequence: CDR1 SQVTM, CDR2 ANQGSEA. V lost 3 bases and J lost 1; bases outside the gene matches: 5. The CDR3 sequence is 14 residues long. CDR3 protein: CSVDRLAGSYEQYF. The CDR3 bases are TGCAGCGTTGATCGGTTAGCGGGGTCCTACGAGCAGTACTTC.

The gene calls are TRBV5-1 and TRBJ1-1; D gene unclear. CDR1 and CDR2 (germline): SGHRS, YFSETQ. The CDR3 spans 12 residues. The V and J ends lost 5 bases and 1 base respectively, with 6 bases between them. For the CDR3, the DNA is TGCGCCAGCAGGCTAGGGAACACTGAAGCTTTCTTT. Translated, it gives CASRLGNTEAFF.

CDR3 coding DNA: TGCGCCAGCAGCTTGGTTCTTGGGGCGGATGAGCAGTTCTTC. Amino acid sequence: CASSLVLGADEQFF. This chain links TRBV5-1 with TRBJ2-1, with TRBD1 as a possible D gene (5 bases). The V gene's germline CDR1 is SGHRS and CDR2 YFSETQ. V was shortened by 0 bases and J by 8 bases, with 12 bases between the two germline ends. The CDR3 sequence is 14 residues long.